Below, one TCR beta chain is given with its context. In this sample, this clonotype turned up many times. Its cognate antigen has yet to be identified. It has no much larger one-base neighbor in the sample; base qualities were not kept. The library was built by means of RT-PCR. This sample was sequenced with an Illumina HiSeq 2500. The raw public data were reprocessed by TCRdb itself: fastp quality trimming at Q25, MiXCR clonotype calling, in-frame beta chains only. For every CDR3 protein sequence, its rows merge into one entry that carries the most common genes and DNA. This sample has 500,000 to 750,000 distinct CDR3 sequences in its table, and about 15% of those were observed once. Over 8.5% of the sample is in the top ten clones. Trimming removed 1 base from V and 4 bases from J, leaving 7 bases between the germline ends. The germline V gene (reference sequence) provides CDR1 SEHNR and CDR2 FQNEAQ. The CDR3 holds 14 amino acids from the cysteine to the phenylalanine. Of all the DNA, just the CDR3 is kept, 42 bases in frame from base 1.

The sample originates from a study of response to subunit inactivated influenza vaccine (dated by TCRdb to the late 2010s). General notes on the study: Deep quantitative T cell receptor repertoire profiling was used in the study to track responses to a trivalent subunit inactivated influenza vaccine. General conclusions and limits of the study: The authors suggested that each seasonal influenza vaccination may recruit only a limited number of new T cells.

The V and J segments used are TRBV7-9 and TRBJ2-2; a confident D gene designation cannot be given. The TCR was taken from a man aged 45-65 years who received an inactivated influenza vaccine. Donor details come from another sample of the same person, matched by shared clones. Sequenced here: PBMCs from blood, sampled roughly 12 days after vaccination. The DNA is TGTGCCAGCAGCTTAGGGAGCATCACCGGGGAGCTGTTTTTT. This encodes CASSLGSITGELFF.